This paragraph reports one TCR beta chain. These data are taken from a study of blood T cell repertoires in COVID-19. Study at large: PBMCs, B-cell-depleted T cells, or T cells provided the cDNA or gDNA that made up the material.

Assay used: immunoSEQ multiplex PCR; TCRdb lists only in-frame clones, some missing. The sample holds about 390,000 clones, approximately 87% seen once. Participant age was roughly 18 to 100 years, and participants resided in fewer than 30 US areas. Either two negative PCRs, clearance, or symptom resolution qualified Cohort 3 donors as recovered. The CDR3 consists of 17 residues. This sequence was found in a woman between 50 and 59 years old who had recovered from COVID-19. The specimen was PBMCs or T cells enriched from blood (not recorded which). The gene calls are TRBV21-1 and TRBJ1-1. TRBV21-1 is noted as a pseudogene. CDR3 region: CASRLTGRIHGNTEAFF. Written as DNA, the CDR3 is TGTGCCAGCAGGCTTACCGGGAGGATCCATGGGAACACTGAAGCTTTCTTT.